One sample yielded the 8 T cell receptor beta chains listed below, sequenced in a study of cytomegalovirus exposure and HLA in healthy donors. Primers for the PCR totalled 60 Vbeta and 13 Jbeta. The data were produced by immunoSEQ multiplex PCR, yet TCRdb's version contains in-frame clones alone and is incomplete. The sample lists 200,000 or so clones; approximately 81% were seen once. What was sequenced was PBMCs. These receptors originate from a woman younger than 35 in good health and CMV-seropositive.

The chain has TRBV5-1 and TRBJ2-5, with 14 bases identical to TRBD2. Germline lookup yields CDR1 SGHRS and CDR2 YFSETQ. This CDR3 has 16 residues. V lost 0 bases to trimming and J lost 4 bases; unmatched junction nucleotides: 2. This chain's CDR3 is CASSLGLAGGRETQYF. The CDR3 nucleotides read TGCGCCAGCAGCTTGGGACTAGCGGGGGGGAGAGAGACCCAGTACTTC. The variable domain in full, completed from reference TRBV5-1 and TRBJ2-5, reads KAGVTQTPRYLIKTRGQQVTLSCSPISGHRSVSWYQQTPGQGLQFLFEYFSETQRNKGNFPGRFSGRQFSNSRSEMNVSTLELGDSALYLCASSLGLAGGRETQYFGPGTRLLVL.

The chain joins TRBV6-6 to TRBJ1-2, with a possible D match to TRBD1 (5 bases). V shed 6 bases and J shed 8 bases, with 13 bases lying between them. The CDR3 sequence is 12 residues long. The germline gives CDR1 MNHNY, CDR2 SVGAGI (reference sequence). CDR3 in amino acids: CASSLGEGGYTF. The CDR3, as DNA: TGTGCCAGCAGCCTAGGGGAAGGGGGCTACACCTTC.

The chain employs TRBV2 and TRBJ2-2; D not certain. The V end was cut by 3 bases, the J end by 8 bases, with 7 bases between. Looked up from germline, CDR1 is SNHLY and CDR2 is FYNNEI. The CDR3 spans 12 residues. The chain's CDR3 is CASSEATGELFF. The DNA for the CDR3 is TGTGCCAGCAGTGAGGCGACTGGGGAGCTGTTTTTT.

The chain combines TRBV5-6 with TRBJ2-3; tentative D call: TRBD2 (6 bases). With 3 bases removed from V and 4 bases from J, the gap between germline ends came to 18 bases. The germline CDR1 and CDR2 sequences are SGHDT and YYEEEE. The CDR3 has 16 amino acids. The DNA for the CDR3 is TGTGCCAGCAGCTGGGGGACTGAATTGGGCGCAGATACGCAGTATTTT. This translates into CASSWGTELGADTQYF. Full variable domain (remainder filled in from reference TRBV5-6 and TRBJ2-3): DAGVTQSPTHLIKTRGQQVTLRCSPKSGHDTVSWYQQALGQGPQFIFQYYEEEERQRGNFPDRFSGHQFPNYSSELNVNALLLGDSALYLCASSWGTELGADTQYFGPGTRLTVL.

This sequence joins TRBV5-6 and TRBJ1-6, with 9 bases matching TRBD1. Germline V lookup: CDR1 SGHDT, CDR2 YYEEEE. The CDR3 is 16 residues long. The trim removed 4 bases at V and 10 bases at J, leaving 12 bases unmatched. The CDR3 loop reads CASSRTGEVFNSPLHF. The DNA of the CDR3 is TGTGCCAGCAGCCGGACAGGGGAGGTTTTTAACTCACCCCTCCACTTT.

V gene TRBV27 combines with J gene TRBJ1-1; TRBD1 matches at 8 bases. Germline loops: CDR1 MNHEY, CDR2 SMNVEV (reference sequence). The trim removed 7 bases at V and 4 bases at J, leaving 11 bases unmatched. This CDR3 spans 15 amino acids. This CDR3 reads CASIRRWTGLTEAFF. CDR3 sequence (DNA): TGTGCCAGCATCCGAAGATGGACAGGGCTCACTGAAGCTTTCTTT.

The chain combines TRBV7-2 with TRBJ2-7, with 10 bases aligning to TRBD1. The CDR3 consists of 13 residues. After removal of 4 bases from V and 3 bases from J, the junction contained 0 bases not matched to a gene. The germline CDR1 and CDR2 sequences are SGHTA and FQGNSA. CDR3 in amino acids: CASSWTGGYEQYV. The CDR3 coding sequence is TGTGCCAGCAGCTGGACAGGGGGCTACGAGCAGTACGTC.

The chain joins TRBV7-9 to TRBJ1-2; 12 bases are shared with TRBD1. The CDR3 totals 16 residues. Germline CDR1 and CDR2: SEHNR and FQNEAQ (reference sequence). Trimming took 2 bases from V and 7 from J; bases not matched to a gene: 8. CDR3 coding DNA: TGTGCCAGCAGCTTATCTCTGGGACAGGGGGCTTCTGGCTACACCTTC. As protein: CASSLSLGQGASGYTF.